This T cell receptor beta chain is drawn from a study of T cells in Graves' hyperthyroidism and ophthalmopathy. Regions amplified from RNA transcripts were the TCR beta CDR3 regions. TCR CDR3 underwent first-round RT-PCR with the HTBI primer set. MiXCR, run by TCRdb on the multiplex PCR reads, gives a single entry per CDR3 protein. This table holds 450,000 to 500,000 distinct CDR3 sequences, 22% found once. Diagnostic assessment was based on clinical symptoms, serum thyroxine and TRAb, thyroid ultrasound and orbital computed tomography. Fresh 10 ml peripheral blood yielded PBMCs. Broader study findings: Among thyroid clonotypes expanded above 0.001, most also appeared in blood.

With respect to this clonotype: Its antigen remains unknown.

Sequencing was done on a sample of blood. The receptor comes from a woman between 65 and 79 years old with Graves' ophthalmopathy.

The CDR3 reads CASSLDGREDEQFF. CDR3 sequence (DNA): TGTGCCAGCAGCTTGGATGGCAGGGAGGATGAGCAGTTCTTC. The V gene is TRBV5-8, the J gene TRBJ2-1; a possible D gene is TRBD2 (6 bases). Germline lookup yields CDR1 SGHTS and CDR2 YDEGEE. This CDR3 region has 14 residues. Trimming stripped 0 bases from V and 8 bases from J, with 12 bases between. The full variable domain, its missing parts supplied by reference TRBV5-8 and TRBJ2-1, is EAGVTQSPTHLIKTRGQQATLRCSPISGHTSVYWYQQALGLGLQFLLWYDEGEERNRGNFPPRFSGRQFPNYSSELNVNALELEDSALYLCASSLDGREDEQFFGPGTRLTVL.